The 12 T cell receptor beta chains in this list originate from one sample, sequenced in a study of blood T cell repertoires in COVID-19. The repertoire was sequenced with immunoSEQ multiplex PCR; TCRdb's copy has only in-frame clones and lacks some. Of some 95,000 clones listed, 80% were seen once; the top ten hold about 8.7%. The sample taken for sequencing was peripheral blood. Source of these receptors: a man in his fifties who had recovered from COVID-19.

J is TRBJ2-3 and V is TRBV5-5; D is possibly TRBD1 (6 bases). The CDR3 extends over 15 amino acids. Germline loops: CDR1 SGHKS, CDR2 YYEKEE (reference sequence). Trimming stripped 3 bases from V and 0 bases from J, with 11 bases between. The CDR3 spells CASSYGGSSTDTQYF. The CDR3 DNA reads as TGTGCCAGCAGCTATGGGGGCAGTAGCACAGATACGCAGTATTTT.

This clone was seen only a few times. The J gene is TRBJ2-2, the V gene TRBV18; 9 positions match TRBD1. Germline CDR1 is KGHSH and CDR2 is LQKENI. V shed 7 bases and J 3 bases; nucleotides not matched to a gene: 3. The CDR3 loop spans 14 amino acids. This CDR3 is CASLGQGYTGELFF. Here the CDR3 DNA reads TGTGCCAGCTTGGGACAGGGTTACACCGGGGAGCTGTTTTTT.

V and J are TRBV5-1 and TRBJ1-2; D is unresolved. This CDR3 comprises 13 residues. Trimming cost V 4 bases and J 4 bases, with 11 bases left between them. Germline values: CDR1 SGHRS, CDR2 YFSETQ. The chain's CDR3 is CASSPDWSYGYTF. Here the CDR3 DNA reads TGCGCCAGCAGCCCCGACTGGTCCTATGGCTACACCTTC. The complete variable domain, with remaining parts taken from reference TRBV5-1 and TRBJ1-2, reads KAGVTQTPRYLIKTRGQQVTLSCSPISGHRSVSWYQQTPGQGLQFLFEYFSETQRNKGNFPGRFSGRQFSNSRSEMNVSTLELGDSALYLCASSPDWSYGYTFGSGTRLTVV.

The chain is built from TRBV3-1 (or the pseudogene TRBV3-2) and TRBJ2-3, with D maybe TRBD1 (6 bases). The germline V gene encodes CDR1 LGHDT and CDR2 YNNKEL (reference sequence). The CDR3 consists of 16 residues. Trimming left V 6 bases short and J 4 bases short, with 20 bases between. The chain's CDR3 is CASRDVTGKDPDTQYF. CDR3 sequence (DNA): TGTGCCAGCAGGGACGTCACAGGGAAGGACCCAGATACGCAGTATTTT.

The rearrangement joins TRBV11-3 to TRBJ2-5; D gene uncertain. Per germline, CDR1 SGHNT and CDR2 YENEEA. V lost 2 bases to trimming and J lost 5 bases, with 15 bases between them. The CDR3 is made up of 15 amino acids. CDR3 in amino acids: CASSLHSVGEETQYF. The CDR3 nucleotides are TGTGCCAGCAGCTTACACTCGGTCGGAGAGGAGACCCAGTACTTC.

CDR3 in amino acids: CAITTSGGEAFF. The CDR3 region has the DNA TGTGCCATCACCACCTCCGGGGGTGAAGCTTTCTTT. The gene calls are TRBV10-3 and TRBJ1-1; tentative D call: TRBD1 (5 bases). With 7 bases removed from V and 7 bases from J, the gap between germline ends came to 13 bases. The CDR3 is made up of 12 amino acids. Germline V gives CDR1 ENHRY, CDR2 SYGVKD.

CDR3 region: CASSLVGQGGNSPLHF. The CDR3 DNA is TGCGCCAGCAGCTTGGTCGGGCAGGGCGGTAATTCACCCCTCCACTTT. The rearrangement links TRBV5-1 to TRBJ1-6; the D gene is possibly TRBD1 (5 bases). Trimming took off 0 bases at V and 6 bases at J, with 13 bases between the two ends. Germline V gene lookup returns CDR1 SGHRS and CDR2 YFSETQ. This CDR3 region has 16 residues.

In its sample, this clone was seen a few times. This chain joins TRBV3-1 (or the pseudogene TRBV3-2) and TRBJ1-5; the D gene is possibly TRBD1 (5 bases). This CDR3 is 17 amino acids long. V was shortened by 4 bases and J by 1 base, with 17 bases between the two germline ends. Per the germline V gene, CDR1 is LGHDT and CDR2 is YNNKEL (reference sequence). CDR3 in amino acids: CASSRSMAGQSNQPQHF. In DNA form, the CDR3 reads TGTGCCAGCAGCCGAAGCATGGCAGGGCAGAGCAATCAGCCCCAGCATTTT.

DNA of the CDR3: TGTGCCAGCAGCCCCCGACAGGCCCTATCTGGAAACACCATATATTTT. Encoded protein: CASSPRQALSGNTIYF. The V and J genes are TRBV7-2 and TRBJ1-3; D is possibly TRBD1 (6 bases). Germline CDR1 SGHTA, CDR2 FQGNSA. Trimming pared 5 bases from V and 1 base from J, leaving 15 bases between. The CDR3 consists of 16 residues.

V usage is TRBV9 and J usage is TRBJ2-1; 10 bases map to TRBD2. J was trimmed by 10 bases and V by 4 bases; bases with no gene match: 11. This CDR3 contains 15 residues. Germline V gives CDR1 SGDLS, CDR2 YYNGEE. In nucleotides, the CDR3 is TGTGCCAGCAGCCCCGGGACTAGCGTCAGGGGCGAGCAGTTCTTC. Its translation: CASSPGTSVRGEQFF.

The sample holds one count of this clone. The chain is built from TRBV5-1 and TRBJ2-2; 10 bases are shared with TRBD1. Germline V gene sequence: CDR1 SGHRS, CDR2 YFSETQ. This CDR3 is built from 16 residues. V lost 0 bases to trimming and J lost 2 bases; unmatched junction nucleotides: 1. In nucleotides, the CDR3 is TGCGCCAGCAGCTTGGGGACAGGGGGTAACACCGGGGAGCTGTTTTTT. It specifies CASSLGTGGNTGELFF.

This clone was found many times. The rearrangement joins TRBV3-1 (or the pseudogene TRBV3-2) to TRBJ1-2; weak D call: TRBD1 (5 bases). Trimming took 0 bases from V and 1 from J, leaving 9 bases between them. The CDR3 runs to 15 residues. Per the germline V gene, CDR1 is LGHDT and CDR2 is YNNKEL (reference sequence). The CDR3 is CASSQDRGHNYGYTF. CDR3 sequence (DNA): TGTGCCAGCAGCCAAGATCGCGGACATAACTATGGCTACACCTTC.